This T cell receptor (beta chain) was captured in a study of shared clonotypes between healthy human individuals. Positively selected for CCR7, the CD45RO-negative cells used as naive CD8 cells excluded terminally differentiated effector memory CD45RA+ cells. V lost 8 bases to trimming and J lost 2 bases; unmatched junction nucleotides: 4. The CDR3 consists of 13 residues. Germline V gene sequence: CDR1 GTSNPN, CDR2 SVGIG (reference sequence). This table comes from immunoSEQ multiplex PCR, and its TCRdb copy is limited to in-frame clones, with some not included. The table records around 2,100,000 clones, about 95% of them present only once.

What was sequenced was naive CD8+ T cells sorted from blood. The rearrangement links TRBV30 to TRBJ2-2, with 8 bases matching TRBD1. The receptor was derived from a man between 18 and 35 years old in good health. This CDR3 is CARDRGNTGELFF. The CDR3 DNA follows: TGTGCCCGCGACAGGGGAAACACCGGGGAGCTGTTTTTT.